The TCR beta chain described here comes from a study of blood T cell repertoires in COVID-19. Whole-study context: Italy, Spain and the United States were the sources of the convalescent and acute COVID-19 samples. The cDNA or gDNA used as material had been derived from T cells, B-cell-depleted T cells, or PBMCs.

Trimming removed 5 bases at V and 4 bases at J, with 10 bases between. Germline V gene lookup returns CDR1 SEHNR and CDR2 FQNEAQ (reference sequence). The CDR3 spans 13 residues. In the authors' methods: Estimates of nucleated cell counts were drawn from the amplification of reference gene primers. Assay used: immunoSEQ multiplex PCR; TCRdb lists only in-frame clones, some missing. The V and J calls and clone size come from that table; D and trimming were worked out from the DNA. The sample yields 110,000 to 150,000 clones, approximately 86% seen once. The receptor was derived from a human donor in a cohort sampled during active COVID-19. The chain joins TRBV7-9 to TRBJ2-3; a weak D match, TRBD1 (6 bases). Source material: peripheral blood. The CDR3 nucleotides are TGTGCCAGCAGCCGCAGGGGTTCAGATACGCAGTATTTT. Translating it yields CASSRRGSDTQYF. Filled out from reference TRBV7-9 and TRBJ2-3, the complete variable domain reads DTGVSQNPRHKITKRGQNVTFRCDPISEHNRLYWYRQTLGQGPEFLTYFQNEAQLEKSRLLSDRFSAERPKGSFSTLEIQRTEQGDSAMYLCASSRRGSDTQYFGPGTRLTVL.